This TCR beta chain was observed in a study of T cell responses to AZD1222 COVID-19 vaccine. Study results and caveats: Baseline serostatus was positive in only a handful of AZD1222 recipients. Close to half of spike-specific TCRs reportedly recognize unmutated variant regions.

The CDR3 sequence is 11 residues long. Trimming removed 11 bases from V and 4 bases from J, with 11 bases in between. Germline CDR1 SEHNR, CDR2 FQNEAQ (reference sequence). Here immunoSEQ multiplex PCR was the method, and the copy in TCRdb shows in-frame clones only, minus some. The table lists over 140,000 clones. Details on this clone: The antigen remains unidentified.

The sample consisted of peripheral blood. The TCR originated in an adult in good health. The gene calls are TRBV7-9 and TRBJ1-2, with D possibly being TRBD1 (5 bases). The CDR3 is CALGDFYGYTF. The CDR3 DNA is TGTGCCCTAGGGGACTTCTATGGCTACACCTTC.